These T cell receptor beta chains were read from a single sample in a study of early T cells in non-severe SARS-CoV-2 infection. TCRdb processed the 5' RACE reads anew with MiXCR; each CDR3 protein has one entry. This sample carries approximately 98,000 distinct CDR3 sequences, 9.5% to 13% of them seen once, and the ten largest clones take less than 3.5%. The sample taken for sequencing was whole blood. The receptors were sampled from an adult who was a healthcare worker with PCR-confirmed SARS-CoV-2 infection or an uninfected control (not recorded which). Each CDR3 is given without its conserved first and last residue. Each record gives: CDR3 length, V gene, J gene, CDR3 protein.

cdr3_length: 12; v_call: TRBV28; j_call: TRBJ1-2; cdr3_aa: ASSFSGNLYGYT
cdr3_length: 13; v_call: TRBV7-2; j_call: TRBJ2-3; cdr3_aa: ASSSPDRATDTQY
cdr3_length: 14; v_call: TRBV18; j_call: TRBJ2-2; cdr3_aa: ASSPLRQTNTGELF
cdr3_length: 12; v_call: TRBV20-1; j_call: TRBJ2-5; cdr3_aa: SASRTSGQETQY
cdr3_length: 11; v_call: TRBV29-1; j_call: TRBJ2-7; cdr3_aa: SVATGPTYEQY
cdr3_length: 12; v_call: TRBV20-1; j_call: TRBJ1-1; cdr3_aa: SARDQGTGSSAF
cdr3_length: 15; v_call: TRBV29-1; j_call: TRBJ2-1; cdr3_aa: SVATSGRGSSYNEQF
cdr3_length: 10; v_call: TRBV5-1; j_call: TRBJ2-7; cdr3_aa: ASSSVGYEQY
cdr3_length: 10; v_call: TRBV5-8; j_call: TRBJ1-2; cdr3_aa: ASSLRSSGYT
cdr3_length: 12; v_call: TRBV20-1; j_call: TRBJ2-3; cdr3_aa: SARDKGRTDTQY
cdr3_length: 13; v_call: TRBV28; j_call: TRBJ1-2; cdr3_aa: ASSVALRLSYGYT
cdr3_length: 12; v_call: TRBV3-1; j_call: TRBJ2-2; cdr3_aa: ASSQDTVTGELF
cdr3_length: 14; v_call: TRBV11-2; j_call: TRBJ2-1; cdr3_aa: ASGLQSRTVYNEQF
cdr3_length: 12; v_call: TRBV29-1; j_call: TRBJ2-3; cdr3_aa: SVEGRGITDTQY
cdr3_length: 16; v_call: TRBV5-6; j_call: TRBJ1-2; cdr3_aa: ASSLFRTSPLPNYGYT
cdr3_length: 14; v_call: TRBV10-3; j_call: TRBJ1-2; cdr3_aa: AISDTTGTKSYGYT
cdr3_length: 10; v_call: TRBV2; j_call: TRBJ2-7; cdr3_aa: ASSYRGREQY
cdr3_length: 13; v_call: TRBV29-1; j_call: TRBJ2-5; cdr3_aa: SVERLAGGQETQY
cdr3_length: 14; v_call: TRBV9; j_call: TRBJ2-1; cdr3_aa: ASSVVPGTAYNEQF
cdr3_length: 13; v_call: TRBV5-1; j_call: TRBJ2-7; cdr3_aa: ASSPGSTVSYEQY
cdr3_length: 10; v_call: TRBV15; j_call: TRBJ1-1; cdr3_aa: ATRLGNTEAF
cdr3_length: 13; v_call: TRBV18; j_call: TRBJ1-2; cdr3_aa: ASSPLVGGYGGYT
cdr3_length: 11; v_call: TRBV20-1; j_call: TRBJ2-7; cdr3_aa: SASLALPYEQY
cdr3_length: 15; v_call: TRBV28; j_call: TRBJ2-7; cdr3_aa: ASSPLGSQSQSYEQY